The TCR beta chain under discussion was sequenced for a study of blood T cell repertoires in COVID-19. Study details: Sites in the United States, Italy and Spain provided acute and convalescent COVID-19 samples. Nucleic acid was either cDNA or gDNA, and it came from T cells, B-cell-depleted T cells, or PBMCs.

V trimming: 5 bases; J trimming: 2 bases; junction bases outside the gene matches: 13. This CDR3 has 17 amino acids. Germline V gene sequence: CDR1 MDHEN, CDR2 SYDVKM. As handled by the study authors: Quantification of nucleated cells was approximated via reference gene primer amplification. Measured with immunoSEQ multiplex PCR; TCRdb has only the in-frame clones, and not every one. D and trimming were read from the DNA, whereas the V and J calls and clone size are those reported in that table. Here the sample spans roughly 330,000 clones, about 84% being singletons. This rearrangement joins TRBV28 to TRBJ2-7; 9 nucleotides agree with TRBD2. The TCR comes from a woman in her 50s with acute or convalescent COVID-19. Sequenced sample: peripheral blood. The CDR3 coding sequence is TGTGCCAGCAGTGCGGTGACTAGCGGAAACACACCCTACGAGCAGTACTTC. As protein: CASSAVTSGNTPYEQYF.